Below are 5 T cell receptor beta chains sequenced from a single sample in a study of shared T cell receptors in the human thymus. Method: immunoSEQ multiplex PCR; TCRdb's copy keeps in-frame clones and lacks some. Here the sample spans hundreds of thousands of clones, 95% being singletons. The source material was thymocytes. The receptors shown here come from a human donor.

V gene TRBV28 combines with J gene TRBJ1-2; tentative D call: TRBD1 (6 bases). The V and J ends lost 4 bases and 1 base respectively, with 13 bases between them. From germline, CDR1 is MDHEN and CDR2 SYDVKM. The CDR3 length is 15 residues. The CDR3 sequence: CASSSPDRRNYGYTF. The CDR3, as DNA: TGTGCCAGCAGTTCCCCGGACAGACGTAACTATGGCTACACCTTC.

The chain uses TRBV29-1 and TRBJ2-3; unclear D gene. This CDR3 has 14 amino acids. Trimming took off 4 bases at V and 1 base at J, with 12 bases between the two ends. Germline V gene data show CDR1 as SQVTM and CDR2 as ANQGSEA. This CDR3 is CSVGWSSCTDTQYF. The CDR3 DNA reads TGCAGCGTTGGATGGTCCTCCTGCACAGATACGCAGTATTTT.

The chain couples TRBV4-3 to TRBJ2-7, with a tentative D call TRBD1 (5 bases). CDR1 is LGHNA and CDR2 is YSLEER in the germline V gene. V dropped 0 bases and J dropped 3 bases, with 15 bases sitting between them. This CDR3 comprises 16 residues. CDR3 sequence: CASSQELSQVDYEQYF. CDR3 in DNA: TGCGCCAGCAGCCAAGAATTATCACAGGTAGACTACGAGCAGTACTTC.

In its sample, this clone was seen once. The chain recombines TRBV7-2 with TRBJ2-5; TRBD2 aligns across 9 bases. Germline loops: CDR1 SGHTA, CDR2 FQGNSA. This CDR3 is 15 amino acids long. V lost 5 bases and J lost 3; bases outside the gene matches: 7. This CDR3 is CASSPGAGGKETQYF. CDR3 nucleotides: TGTGCCAGCAGCCCGGGGGCGGGAGGGAAAGAGACCCAGTACTTC.

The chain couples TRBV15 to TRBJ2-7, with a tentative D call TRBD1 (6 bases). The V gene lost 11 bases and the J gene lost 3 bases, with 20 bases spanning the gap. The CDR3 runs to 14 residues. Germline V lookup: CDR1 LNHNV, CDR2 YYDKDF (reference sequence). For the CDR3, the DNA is TGTGCCTCGGCCCCGGACAGACCTAACTACGAGCAGTACTTC. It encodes CASAPDRPNYEQYF.